The clone carrying this TCR beta chain showed up many times. The antigen is unknown. This sample stems from a study of T-cell reconstitution after alpha-beta-depleted transplantation in children. Notes on the study in general: For some patients, TCRbeta diversity was high at day 60 because of recipient T cells and thymic progenitors that survived. Newly made T cells mostly supplied T-cell counts and diversity one year after transplant.

CDR3 size: 14 residues. Trimming took off 6 bases at V and 1 base at J, with 12 bases between the two ends. Germline V gene sequence: CDR1 MNHNS, CDR2 SASEGT. Molecular barcoding with unique molecular identifiers was used for the TCRbeta library. One entry per CDR3 protein, called by TCRdb with MiXCR from the PCR reads. The sample has fewer than 1 million distinct CDR3 sequences, about 16% seen once. The sample in question was PBMCs, mostly from graft donor cells, obtained 360 days after TCRalphabeta/CD19-depleted stem cell transplant. The chain couples TRBV6-1 to TRBJ2-5; D is unresolved. The clonotype was recovered from a male patient younger than 18 who had a stem cell transplant for acute lymphoblastic leukemia, so the T cells may come from the graft donor. In DNA, the CDR3 is TGTGCCAGCAGCGACACCCTTGCCCAAGAGACCCAGTACTTC. It yields the protein CASSDTLAQETQYF.